Detailed here is one T cell receptor beta chain. Its matching antigen is unknown. This specimen belongs to a study of cytotoxic CD8 clonotypes in ibrutinib-treated CLL. Findings and caveats of the study: Sustained-remission and progressing patients had unequal sampling times. Under therapy, public clonotypes either contracted or stayed stable, and they were uncommon. The study found clonality rose at ibrutinib response, then fell toward baseline at progression.

Sequencing sought depths of 1 in 200,000 to 1 in 1 million T cells. Method: immunoSEQ multiplex PCR; TCRdb's copy keeps in-frame clones and lacks some. This sample yields over 140,000 clones, of which 75% to 85% are seen a single time; approximately 7.6% belongs to the top ten. V shed 6 bases, J shed 10 bases, and the junction held 9 bases outside the gene matches. Germline assignment: CDR1 MNHEY and CDR2 SVGAGI. CDR3 length: 13 amino acids. The origin of this receptor is a human donor with chronic lymphocytic leukemia. V and J are TRBV6-5 and TRBJ2-3; 8 bases are a match to TRBD2. The sequenced sample was PBMCs, obtained after 36 months of ibrutinib treatment. Here the CDR3 DNA reads TGTGCCAGCAGAGGACTAGCCTCCATTTCGCAGTATTTT. Protein sequence: CASRGLASISQYF.